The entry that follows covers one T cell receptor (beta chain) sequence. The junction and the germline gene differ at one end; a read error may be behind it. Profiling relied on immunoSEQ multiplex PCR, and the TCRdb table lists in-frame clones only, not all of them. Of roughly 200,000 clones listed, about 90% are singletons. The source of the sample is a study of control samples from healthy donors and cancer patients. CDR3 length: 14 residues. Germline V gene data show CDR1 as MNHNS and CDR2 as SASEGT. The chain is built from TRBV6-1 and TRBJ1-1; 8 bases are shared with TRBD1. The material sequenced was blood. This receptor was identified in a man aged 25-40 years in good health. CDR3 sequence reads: CASGDRGMGTEAFF. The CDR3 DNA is TGTGCCAGCGGTGACAGGGGTATGGGCACTGAAGCTTTCTTT.